These 14 T cell receptor beta chains share one sample of origin, sequenced in a study of beta chain features in type 1 diabetes. Expressed TCRB transcripts got sequenced, as all isolated RNA was reverse transcribed. Data came from immunoSEQ multiplex PCR; TCRdb stores just in-frame clones and leaves some out. Counted here are 200,000 to 250,000 clones, about 70% occurring once; the ten biggest clones make up about 0.051%. The sequenced material came from naive CD4+ T cells from blood. Every receptor here comes from a man aged 25-45 years in good health.

The chain couples TRBV11-2 to TRBJ2-1, with TRBD2 as a possible D gene (6 bases). The germline CDR1 and CDR2 sequences are SGHAT and FQNNGV. V was pared by 4 bases and J by 0 bases, with 19 bases between. This CDR3 has 18 residues. CDR3 loop: CASSSGRPGVSSYNEQFF. CDR3 bases: TGTGCCAGCAGCTCAGGAAGACCGGGGGTCAGCTCCTACAATGAGCAGTTCTTC.

The chain links TRBV30 to TRBJ2-7; 9 nucleotides match TRBD1. The V and J ends lost 1 base and 3 bases, in that order; junction bases with no gene match: 1. CDR1 is GTSNPN and CDR2 is SVGIG in the germline V gene (reference sequence). The CDR3 length is 13 residues. CDR3 loop: CAWSATGGYEQYF. CDR3 DNA: TGTGCCTGGAGTGCGACAGGGGGCTACGAGCAGTACTTC.

This clone came up a few times. V gene TRBV30 combines with J gene TRBJ2-3; unclear D gene. V was shortened by 4 bases and J by 4 bases, with 12 bases between the two germline ends. Germline V gives CDR1 GTSNPN, CDR2 SVGIG (reference sequence). The CDR3 is 13 amino acids. For the CDR3, the DNA is TGTGCCTGGACAGCTAATCGGGCAGATACGCAGTATTTT. Its translation: CAWTANRADTQYF. The whole variable domain, filled in from reference TRBV30 and TRBJ2-3, reads SQTIHQWPATLVQPVGSPLSLECTVEGTSNPNLYWYRQAAGRGLQLLFYSVGIGQISSEVPQNLSASRPQDRQFILSSKKLLLSDSGFYLCAWTANRADTQYFGPGTRLTVL.

The J gene is TRBJ1-1, the V gene TRBV20-1; D unresolved. Germline CDR1 reads DFQATT; CDR2 reads SNEGSKA (reference sequence). V dropped 3 bases and J dropped 8 bases, with 7 bases sitting between them. This CDR3 contains 10 residues. The CDR3 nucleotides read TGCAGTGCTAGGGAAAAGGAAGCTTTCTTT. This sequence encodes CSAREKEAFF.

This chain joins TRBV15 and TRBJ2-5; D uncertain. The CDR3 sequence is 15 residues long. Germline CDR1 reads LNHNV; CDR2 reads YYDKDF (reference sequence). Trimming left V 0 bases short and J 5 bases short, with 13 bases between. In DNA, the CDR3 is TGTGCCACCAGCAGAGATGTTTCTGGAATTGAGACCCAGTACTTC. It yields the protein CATSRDVSGIETQYF.

This clone was observed a handful of times. V and J are TRBV30 and TRBJ2-7, with unresolved D. The CDR3 covers 13 residues. Trimming stripped 0 bases from V and 2 bases from J, with 8 bases between. CDR1 and CDR2 (germline): GTSNPN, SVGIG (reference sequence). This chain's CDR3 is CAWSVAQAYEQYF. The CDR3 coding sequence is TGTGCCTGGAGTGTGGCGCAAGCCTACGAGCAGTACTTC.

This chain joins TRBV14 and TRBJ2-7; maybe TRBD2 (5 bases). This CDR3 has 14 residues. The V and J ends lost 2 bases and 3 bases respectively, with 11 bases between them. Germline V gene data show CDR1 as SGHDN and CDR2 as FVKESK. The CDR3 DNA sequence: TGTGCCAGCAGCCAATACGAGGGAATCTACGAGCAGTACTTC. Its translation: CASSQYEGIYEQYF.

This sequence joins TRBV29-1 and TRBJ2-7, with D possibly matching TRBD2 (7 bases). CDR3 length: 15 residues. V shed 5 bases and J shed 2 bases, with 19 bases lying between them. Looked up from germline, CDR1 is SQVTM and CDR2 is ANQGSEA. The chain's CDR3 is CSVNRQAGDPYEQYF. CDR3 DNA sequence: TGCAGCGTTAACCGACAGGCGGGAGACCCCTACGAGCAGTACTTC.

The V and J genes are TRBV4-3 and TRBJ2-3; weak D call: TRBD2 (5 bases). The V end lost 5 bases, the J end lost 1 base, and 13 bases lay between the germline ends. The CDR3 sequence is 15 residues long. The germline V gene has CDR1 LGHNA and CDR2 YSLEER. CDR3 nucleotides: TGCGCCAGCAGCAGGGAGTACCGTGGCACAGATACGCAGTATTTT. Encoded protein: CASSREYRGTDTQYF.

This clone showed up just a few times. V gene TRBV7-9 combines with J gene TRBJ2-5; 8 bases fit TRBD2. V gave up 5 bases and J gave up 7 bases; unmatched junction bases: 9. The CDR3 consists of 14 residues. Germline V gene sequence: CDR1 SEHNR, CDR2 FQNEAQ (reference sequence). The CDR3 sequence: CASSPGSGGRTQYF. For the CDR3, the DNA is TGTGCCAGCAGCCCAGGGAGCGGGGGCAGGACCCAGTACTTC.

V and J are TRBV4-1 and TRBJ2-5, with 12 bases identical to TRBD2. Germline CDR1 MGHRA, CDR2 YSYEKL. There are 16 residues in the CDR3. V dropped 3 bases and J dropped 4; count of bases not matched to a gene: 6. The CDR3 is CASSHPSGRAAETQYF. The CDR3 DNA is TGCGCCAGCAGCCACCCTAGCGGGAGGGCCGCAGAGACCCAGTACTTC.

This chain joins TRBV30 and TRBJ1-1; 8 bases are shared with TRBD1. CDR1 and CDR2 from the germline V gene are GTSNPN and SVGIG (reference sequence). The length of the CDR3 is 12 residues. J lost 2 bases, V lost 5 bases, and 1 base had no gene match. The CDR3 region is CAWGQGNTEAFF. In DNA, the CDR3 is TGTGCCTGGGGACAGGGTAACACTGAAGCTTTCTTT.

The V gene is TRBV4-3, the J gene TRBJ2-7; no firm D call. Germline CDR1 is LGHNA and CDR2 is YSLEER. The CDR3 has 13 residues. V was cut by 4 bases and J by 2 bases, with 9 bases left in between. The CDR3 protein is CASSPGSPYEQYF. The CDR3 DNA sequence: TGCGCCAGCAGCCCAGGATCGCCCTACGAGCAGTACTTC.

This clone came up a few times. The chain combines TRBV5-4 with TRBJ1-2, with TRBD1 matching over 7 bases. V shed 5 bases, J shed 4 bases, and the junction held 8 bases outside the gene matches. The germline gives CDR1 SGHNT, CDR2 YYREEE (reference sequence). The CDR3 sequence is 14 residues long. The CDR3 loop is CASRDSGTAYGYTF. The CDR3 DNA sequence: TGTGCCAGCAGGGATTCCGGGACAGCCTATGGCTACACCTTC.